The clone carrying this T cell receptor beta chain has just one count. Its specificity is not known. These data come from a study of persistence of HIV-infected CD4 T cells. Study-level points and caveats: Degenerate expanded CDR3beta sequences were enriched among CMV- and Gag-responding cells.

Stimulation used 10 ug/mL lysate from CMV-infected fibroblasts. Responding CD4+ T cells were sorted by upregulation of both CD40 ligand and CD69. Adults with HIV-1 started suppressive ART while chronically infected. CD8+ T cells were removed from PBMCs prior to stimulation. The immunoSEQ assay was version 4, run in survey mode. Each sample used up to about 1 ug genomic DNA diluted to approximately 9.2 ng/uL. This table comes from immunoSEQ multiplex PCR, and its TCRdb copy is limited to in-frame clones, with some not included. The sample includes 18,000 or so clones, around three quarters of them seen just once. The sequences come from CD4+ T cells sorted from PBMCs after approximately 20-hour stimulation, collected from a patient who received antiretroviral therapy. This receptor was obtained from an adult man with HIV who was CMV-seropositive.

This chain's CDR3 is CASSFSPREQFF. In DNA, the CDR3 is TGTGCCAGCAGCTTCTCCCCGAGGGAGCAGTTCTTC. The chain employs TRBV5-5 and TRBJ2-1; D not resolved. Germline values: CDR1 SGHKS, CDR2 YYEKEE (reference sequence). Trimming removed 2 bases at V and 10 bases at J, with 10 bases between. This CDR3 is built from 12 residues.